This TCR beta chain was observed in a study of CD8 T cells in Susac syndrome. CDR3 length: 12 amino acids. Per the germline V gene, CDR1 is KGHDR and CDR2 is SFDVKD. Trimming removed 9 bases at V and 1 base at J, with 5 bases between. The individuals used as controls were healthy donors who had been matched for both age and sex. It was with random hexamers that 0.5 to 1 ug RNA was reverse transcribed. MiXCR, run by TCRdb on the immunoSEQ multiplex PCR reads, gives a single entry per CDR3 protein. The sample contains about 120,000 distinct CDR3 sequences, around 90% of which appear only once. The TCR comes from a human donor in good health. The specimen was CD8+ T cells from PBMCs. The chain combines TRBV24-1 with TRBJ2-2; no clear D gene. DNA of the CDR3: TGTGCCACCGGGGAGAACACCGGGGAGCTGTTTTTT. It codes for CATGENTGELFF.